These 16 T cell receptor beta chains share one sample of origin, sequenced in a study of blood T cells in healthy people across ages. A second about 6 to 12 cycle PCR used barcoded and J-beta primers. TCRdb analysed the 5' RACE reads with MiXCR anew, one entry per CDR3 protein. The sample yields 1 million or so distinct CDR3 sequences, about 25% seen once. These data are also associated with another study on T cells of mothers and their children.

Sequenced material: blood. These receptors all come from a girl aged 2 to 9 in good health.

The gene calls are TRBV27 and TRBJ2-2, with TRBD1 matching over 7 bases. V shed 10 bases and J 3 bases; nucleotides not matched to a gene: 8. Germline lookup yields CDR1 MNHEY and CDR2 SMNVEV (reference sequence). The CDR3 length is 14 residues. The CDR3 DNA reads TGTGCCACAGCGGACAGGCCTTACACCGGGGAGCTGTTTTTT. Translation gives CATADRPYTGELFF.

The CDR3 DNA reads TGTGCCATCAGTGAGTCTCTCGGACAGGGTTTCAAGGGCTACACCTTC. It specifies CAISESLGQGFKGYTF. The chain couples TRBV10-3 to TRBJ1-2; 8 bases match TRBD1. The length of the CDR3 is 16 residues. The V gene's germline CDR1 is ENHRY and CDR2 SYGVKD. The J segment lost 8 bases and the V segment lost 0 bases, leaving 11 bases of the junction unmatched.

The V and J genes are TRBV11-2 and TRBJ2-3; TRBD1 aligns across 12 bases. V shed 1 base and J 2 bases; nucleotides not matched to a gene: 7. CDR1 is SGHAT, CDR2 FQNNGV, per germline. This CDR3 region has 18 residues. The CDR3 sequence is CASSLGIKGQGATDTQYF. In nucleotides, the CDR3 is TGTGCCAGCAGCTTAGGAATAAAGGGACAGGGGGCCACAGATACGCAGTATTTT.

This clonotype was detected ten times or more. The genes are TRBV7-2 and TRBJ2-5, with 11 bases aligning to TRBD2. The CDR3 consists of 15 residues. The germline V gene has CDR1 SGHTA and CDR2 FQGNSA. J gave up 2 bases and V 6 bases, and 5 bases lay outside the gene matches. The CDR3 spells CASRLTSGAQETQYF. DNA for the CDR3: TGTGCCAGCAGATTGACTAGCGGGGCTCAAGAGACCCAGTACTTC.

The chain links TRBV7-2 to TRBJ1-4; D may be TRBD1 (5 bases). The CDR3 is made up of 14 amino acids. Germline loops: CDR1 SGHTA, CDR2 FQGNSA. Trimming shortened V by 5 bases and J by 7 bases, and 14 bases separated the two germline ends. The CDR3 DNA sequence: TGTGCCAGCAGCCCGACGAGGACAAGTGAAAAACTGTTTTTT. Translation: CASSPTRTSEKLFF.

The chain has TRBV29-1 and TRBJ2-1; 9 bases line up with TRBD2. The CDR3 has 15 amino acids. The germline gives CDR1 SQVTM, CDR2 ANQGSEA. The ends lost 7 bases at V and 0 bases at J; junction bases unmatched: 7. In DNA, the CDR3 is TGCAGCGGGGACTTGACTAGCGGCTCCTACAATGAGCAGTTCTTC. Its protein is CSGDLTSGSYNEQFF.

This clonotype was seen a few times. The genes are TRBV5-1 and TRBJ2-1; 8 nucleotides align to TRBD1. Per germline, CDR1 SGHRS and CDR2 YFSETQ. The V gene end was trimmed by 7 bases and the J gene end by 6 bases; junction bases not matched to a gene: 15. The CDR3 covers 16 residues. The CDR3, as DNA: TGCGCCAGCCAAGACAGGGGACTGGGGGAGCGCAATGAGCAGTTCTTC. The encoded protein is CASQDRGLGERNEQFF.

The chain links TRBV2 to TRBJ1-2; D call uncertain. V lost 5 bases and J lost 4, with 8 bases in between. The germline gives CDR1 SNHLY, CDR2 FYNNEI. The CDR3 has 12 amino acids. DNA for the CDR3: TGTGCCAGCAGTCATGCAGCCTATGGCTACACCTTC. This gives the protein CASSHAAYGYTF.

This clonotype was recorded once. The rearrangement uses TRBV20-1 and TRBJ2-3, with D possibly being TRBD2 (5 bases). The CDR3 is 15 residues long. Per germline, CDR1 DFQATT and CDR2 SNEGSKA (reference sequence). Trimming pared 3 bases from V and 4 bases from J, leaving 17 bases between. This chain's CDR3 is CSASGRTSQADTQYF. For the CDR3, the DNA is TGCAGTGCTAGCGGACGAACTAGTCAAGCAGATACGCAGTATTTT.

J is TRBJ2-1 and V is TRBV14, with 7 bases that match TRBD2. The DNA end is more similar to TRBJ2-7, so the J call may be wrong. CDR1 and CDR2 from the germline V gene are SGHDN and FVKESK. This CDR3 is 13 amino acids long. CDR3 coding DNA: TGTGCCAGCAGCCAAGTTCCGGGGAGGGGGCAGTACTTC. Its translation is CASSQVPGRGQYF.

This clonotype showed up just once. The rearrangement uses TRBV28 and TRBJ1-1; D not resolved. This CDR3 comprises 14 residues. Trimming removed 6 bases from V and 5 bases from J, with 16 bases in between. Per the germline V gene, CDR1 is MDHEN and CDR2 is SYDVKM. CDR3 DNA sequence: TGTGCCAGCAGCGCAATTTGGCCTATAACTGAAGCTTTCTTT. Its protein is CASSAIWPITEAFF.

There are a few counts of this clonotype. This chain joins TRBV29-1 and TRBJ1-1; maybe TRBD1 (6 bases). The CDR3 runs to 14 residues. CDR1 is SQVTM and CDR2 is ANQGSEA in the germline V gene. V lost 6 bases to trimming and J lost 2 bases, with 16 bases between them. As DNA, the CDR3 is TGCAGCGTCGGGACACTACACTCAAACACTGAAGCTTTCTTT. It is translated as CSVGTLHSNTEAFF. Combining the CDR3 with reference TRBV29-1 and TRBJ1-1 gives the whole variable domain SAVISQKPSRDICQRGTSLTIQCQVDSQVTMMFWYRQQPGQSLTLIATANQGSEATYESGFVIDKFPISRPNLTFSTLTVSNMSPEDSSIYLCSVGTLHSNTEAFFGQGTRLTVV.

A note on this clonotype: One junction end disagrees with the germline gene, perhaps due to a read error. This sequence joins TRBV4-3 and TRBJ1-6, with D uncertain. The V gene's germline CDR1 is LGHNA and CDR2 YSLEER. The CDR3 length is 15 residues. In nucleotides, the CDR3 is TGCGCCAGCAGCCAAGAGGACGGGTACAATTCACCCCTCCGCTTT. Amino acids: CASSQEDGYNSPLRF.

This clonotype has ten or more counts. The genes are TRBV9 and TRBJ1-4; D not certain. This CDR3 comprises 13 residues. Germline CDR1 reads SGDLS; CDR2 reads YYNGEE. V lost 0 bases and J lost 5, with 5 bases in between. The CDR3 DNA sequence: TGTGCCAGCAGCGTAGACGGGAATGAAAAACTGTTTTTT. This encodes CASSVDGNEKLFF.

This clonotype has more than one count but fewer than ten. The junction shows a germline mismatch at one end, possibly a read error. This chain links TRBV28 with TRBJ1-4; D is unclear. Germline CDR1 reads MDHEN; CDR2 reads SYDVKM. CDR3 length equals 14 residues. The CDR3 nucleotides are TGTGCCAGCAGTTTGTGGGCAACTAATGAAAAACTGGTTTTT. Amino acid sequence: CASSLWATNEKLVF.

In this sample, this clonotype turned up a few times. The rearrangement joins TRBV20-1 to TRBJ2-5, with D unclear. This CDR3 region has 13 residues. CDR1 DFQATT and CDR2 SNEGSKA come from the germline V gene (reference sequence). Trimming stripped 0 bases from V and 1 base from J, with 6 bases between. The CDR3 spells CSARDQPQETQYF. CDR3 nucleotides: TGCAGTGCTAGAGACCAACCCCAAGAGACCCAGTACTTC.